One and the same sample provided the 31 T cell receptor beta chains below, sequenced in a study of blood T cell repertoires in COVID-19. Measured with immunoSEQ multiplex PCR; TCRdb has only the in-frame clones, and not every one. Of 130,000 to 150,000 clones detected, about 90% appear once; the ten largest clones hold approximately 40%. The sample comprised peripheral blood. These receptor sequences come from a man aged 50 to 59 who had recovered from COVID-19.

The V gene is TRBV12-3 or TRBV12-4, the J gene TRBJ1-1; D might be TRBD1 (5 bases). This CDR3 is 12 amino acids long. V was shortened by 1 base and J by 11 bases, with 11 bases between the two germline ends. The CDR3 spells CASSLGGAGAFF. As DNA, the CDR3 is TGTGCCAGCAGTTTAGGGGGCGCCGGGGCTTTCTTT.

The sample holds one count of this clone. The V gene is TRBV11-3, the J gene TRBJ2-1; 10 positions match TRBD2. With V trimmed by 1 base and J by 8 bases, 8 bases remained unmatched. From germline, CDR1 is SGHNT and CDR2 YENEEA. The CDR3 loop spans 16 amino acids. The CDR3 DNA follows: TGTGCCAGCAGCTTAGTTCGCCTAGCGGGGGCGGATGAGCAGTTCTTC. This codes for CASSLVRLAGADEQFF.

This rearrangement joins TRBV6-5 to TRBJ2-7; TRBD1 matches 7 bases. The V gene's germline CDR1 is MNHEY and CDR2 SVGAGI. V trimming: 0 bases; J trimming: 5 bases; junction bases outside the gene matches: 4. CDR3 length: 14 amino acids. The chain's CDR3 is CASSYSGGQDEQYF. The CDR3 bases are TGTGCCAGCAGTTACTCGGGCGGACAGGACGAGCAGTACTTC.

The gene calls are TRBV7-2 and TRBJ1-5; TRBD1 matches at 8 bases. V dropped 4 bases and J dropped 7; count of bases not matched to a gene: 6. CDR3 length: 14 residues. Germline loops: CDR1 SGHTA, CDR2 FQGNSA. CDR3 in amino acids: CASSSNRGGQPQHF. The CDR3 coding sequence is TGTGCCAGCAGCTCCAACAGGGGGGGCCAGCCCCAGCATTTT. The full variable domain, its missing parts supplied by reference TRBV7-2 and TRBJ1-5, is GAGVSQSPSNKVTEKGKDVELRCDPISGHTALYWYRQSLGQGLEFLIYFQGNSAPDKSGLPSDRFSAERTGGSVSTLTIQRTQQEDSAVYLCASSSNRGGQPQHFGDGTRLSIL.

The chain links TRBV18 to TRBJ1-1; TRBD1 matches 8 bases. CDR1 is KGHSH and CDR2 is LQKENI in the germline V gene. V shed 3 bases and J 4 bases; nucleotides not matched to a gene: 7. This CDR3 is 15 amino acids long. CDR3 sequence reads: CASSPPTGGSTEAFF. The CDR3 nucleotides read TGTGCCAGCTCACCTCCAACAGGGGGGAGCACTGAAGCTTTCTTT.

The rearrangement uses TRBV18 and TRBJ1-4; TRBD1 agrees at 7 bases. The CDR3 spans 14 residues. Losses at the gene ends were 5 bases for V and 0 bases for J; bases not matched to a gene: 0. The V gene's germline CDR1 is KGHSH and CDR2 LQKENI. Here the CDR3 DNA reads TGTGCCAGCTCAGGGACAGCAACTAATGAAAAACTGTTTTTT. Translating gives CASSGTATNEKLFF.

V is TRBV5-8 and J is TRBJ1-2; 9 bases agree with TRBD1. The CDR3 has 15 residues. With V trimmed by 2 bases and J by 2 bases, 4 bases remained unmatched. In germline, CDR1 is SGHTS, CDR2 YDEGEE. CDR3 sequence reads: CASSLFGTGNYGYTF. CDR3 nucleotide sequence: TGTGCCAGCAGCTTATTCGGGACAGGGAACTATGGCTACACCTTC.

J is TRBJ2-1 and V is TRBV5-4; TRBD2 matches 12 bases. Trimming cost V 3 bases and J 16 bases; bases outside gene matches: 5. The CDR3 contains 12 residues. CDR1 is SGHNT, CDR2 YYREEE, per germline (reference sequence). In nucleotides, the CDR3 is TGTGCCAGCAGCTCTAGCGGGGGGGTCCGTTTCTTC. It encodes CASSSSGGVRFF.

The chain is built from TRBV5-4 and TRBJ1-1; D unresolved. In germline, CDR1 is SGHNT, CDR2 YYREEE (reference sequence). The V and J ends lost 0 bases and 1 base respectively, with 10 bases between them. CDR3 size: 15 residues. The CDR3 region has the DNA TGTGCCAGCAGCTTGGGTTGGTCAGGGAACACTGAAGCTTTCTTT. Its translation: CASSLGWSGNTEAFF.

J is TRBJ1-2 and V is TRBV5-1, with TRBD1 matching 10 bases. The CDR3 runs to 13 residues. Germline assignment: CDR1 SGHRS and CDR2 YFSETQ. Losses at the gene ends were 4 bases for V and 8 bases for J; bases not matched to a gene: 5. The CDR3 spells CASSSRDRGGYTF. The CDR3 DNA sequence: TGCGCCAGCAGCAGCCGGGACAGGGGCGGCTACACCTTC.

This chain joins TRBV19 and TRBJ2-5; TRBD1 aligns across 8 bases. V lost 6 bases, J lost 4 bases, and 7 bases stayed unmatched. CDR1 is LNHDA, CDR2 SQIVND, per germline (reference sequence). The CDR3 contains 14 residues. The CDR3 region is CASRDRGGSETQYF. The CDR3, as DNA: TGTGCCAGTAGAGACAGGGGTGGGTCAGAGACCCAGTACTTC. The complete variable domain, with remaining parts taken from reference TRBV19 and TRBJ2-5, reads DGGITQSPKYLFRKEGQNVTLSCEQNLNHDAMYWYRQDPGQGLRLIYYSQIVNDFQKGDIAEGYSVSREKKESFPLTVTSAQKNPTAFYLCASRDRGGSETQYFGPGTRLLVL.

This clone came up once. CDR3 nucleotide sequence: TGTGCCAGCAGTCAGGGGGCGCTTAGTGGCTACACCTTC. This translates into CASSQGALSGYTF. V and J are TRBV27 and TRBJ1-2, with TRBD1 matching 8 bases. Germline CDR1 is MNHEY and CDR2 is SMNVEV (reference sequence). With V trimmed by 5 bases and J by 7 bases, 6 bases remained unmatched. The CDR3 length is 13 residues.

The CDR3, as DNA: TGTGCCTGGAGTGGGGGGACAGGGTTTATGAGTCAGCCCCAGCATTTT. Its protein is CAWSGGTGFMSQPQHF. The J gene is TRBJ1-5, the V gene TRBV30; 9 bases fit TRBD1. Per germline, CDR1 GTSNPN and CDR2 SVGIG (reference sequence). The V and J ends lost 1 base and 6 bases, in that order; junction bases with no gene match: 10. CDR3 size: 16 residues.

This rearrangement joins TRBV6-2 or TRBV6-3 to TRBJ1-2, with D unclear. Per the germline V gene, CDR1 is MNHEY and CDR2 is SVGEGT. The V end lost 0 bases, the J end lost 4 bases, and 9 bases lay between the germline ends. This CDR3 region has 14 residues. This CDR3 is CASSYSTTSYGYTF. For the CDR3, the DNA is TGTGCCAGCAGTTACTCGACGACTTCCTATGGCTACACCTTC.

The chain is built from TRBV19 and TRBJ1-2, with a tentative D call TRBD1 (6 bases). Germline V CDR1 and CDR2: LNHDA, SQIVND (reference sequence). This CDR3 has 14 residues. The V gene lost 6 bases and the J gene lost 0 bases, with 11 bases spanning the gap. The CDR3 nucleotides read TGTGCCAGTAGCCGCGCAGGGGCTAACTATGGCTACACCTTC. Its translation: CASSRAGANYGYTF.

This chain uses TRBV7-6 with TRBJ1-3; D might be TRBD1 (5 bases). CDR3 length: 14 residues. The germline V and J ends were trimmed by 6 bases and 5 bases, with 14 bases remaining between them. Germline lookup yields CDR1 SGHVS and CDR2 FNYEAQ. The CDR3 region has the DNA TGTGCCAGCAGTCACAAAAGGACAAGAAACACCATATATTTT. Translating gives CASSHKRTRNTIYF.

This clone occurred a few times. The CDR3: CASSLRGATDTQYF. The DNA for the CDR3 is TGTGCCAGCAGTTTGCGGGGGGCCACAGATACGCAGTATTTT. This chain joins TRBV6-5 and TRBJ2-3, with 8 bases fitting TRBD2. Trimming cost V 4 bases and J 2 bases; bases outside gene matches: 2. The CDR3 extends over 14 amino acids. The germline CDR1 and CDR2 sequences are MNHEY and SVGAGI.

This clone was counted a few times. This chain links TRBV3-1 (or the pseudogene TRBV3-2) with TRBJ1-5; no reliable D call. The germline gives CDR1 LGHDT, CDR2 YNNKEL (reference sequence). Trimming removed 0 bases from V and 3 bases from J, with 12 bases in between. There are 16 residues in the CDR3. The CDR3 coding sequence is TGTGCCAGCAGCCAAGATCTGTGGCAGTCCAATCAGCCCCAGCATTTT. This codes for CASSQDLWQSNQPQHF.

V usage is TRBV5-1 and J usage is TRBJ2-7; 7 bases match TRBD1. The J segment lost 1 base and the V segment lost 4 bases, leaving 5 bases of the junction unmatched. CDR1 is SGHRS, CDR2 YFSETQ, per germline. This CDR3 comprises 14 residues. For the CDR3, the DNA is TGCGCCAGCAGCCTGAGACAGGGATCCTACGAGCAGTACTTC. Translating it yields CASSLRQGSYEQYF.

This chain connects TRBV6-5 to TRBJ1-3, with TRBD1 matching 7 bases. Trimming took 8 bases from V and 2 from J; bases not matched to a gene: 6. The CDR3 covers 14 residues. Germline CDR1 and CDR2: MNHEY and SVGAGI. The CDR3 here is CASGQGDAGNTIYF. The CDR3 DNA is TGTGCCAGCGGTCAGGGGGACGCTGGAAACACCATATATTTT.

The chain links TRBV18 to TRBJ1-1; no clear D gene. The CDR3 spans 15 residues. Trimming stripped 2 bases from V and 0 bases from J, with 10 bases between. Germline V gene lookup returns CDR1 KGHSH and CDR2 LQKENI. The CDR3 loop is CASSPWEGLNTEAFF. The CDR3 nucleotides are TGTGCCAGCTCACCATGGGAGGGTTTGAACACTGAAGCTTTCTTT.

This clone came up a few times. In DNA form, the CDR3 reads TGCGCCAGCAGCCCGGTTATTCCAGATACGCAGTATTTT. Protein product: CASSPVIPDTQYF. The genes are TRBV4-3 and TRBJ2-3; no clear D. The CDR3 sequence is 13 residues long. Trimming took 4 bases from V and 4 from J, leaving 9 bases between them. Looked up from germline, CDR1 is LGHNA and CDR2 is YSLEER.

The chain has TRBV9 and TRBJ2-7, with 14 bases lining up with TRBD2. This CDR3 spans 15 amino acids. V trimming: 4 bases; J trimming: 7 bases; junction bases outside the gene matches: 7. Germline CDR1 is SGDLS and CDR2 is YYNGEE. Here the CDR3 reads CASSSGLAGAGEQYF. The CDR3 DNA is TGTGCCAGCAGCTCGGGACTAGCGGGGGCAGGGGAGCAGTACTTC.

This clone was counted a single time. The genes are TRBV7-9 and TRBJ2-5; 10 positions match TRBD2. The ends lost 5 bases at V and 1 base at J; junction bases unmatched: 10. Germline values: CDR1 SEHNR, CDR2 FQNEAQ (reference sequence). The CDR3 covers 17 residues. The CDR3 DNA sequence: TGTGCCAGCAGCCCATATTTAGCGGGGGGACTCCAAGAGACCCAGTACTTC. It yields the protein CASSPYLAGGLQETQYF.

This sequence joins TRBV6-1 and TRBJ2-7, with 8 positions matching TRBD1. The CDR3 is 14 residues long. The germline CDR1 and CDR2 sequences are MNHNS and SASEGT. The J segment lost 3 bases and the V segment lost 1 base, leaving 2 bases of the junction unmatched. The CDR3 DNA sequence: TGTGCCAGCAGTGAAGGACAGGGGAACTACGAGCAGTACTTC. Amino acid sequence: CASSEGQGNYEQYF.

This clone was counted a single time. This chain connects TRBV4-2 to TRBJ2-5, with D tentatively TRBD1 (6 bases). The CDR3 runs to 14 residues. CDR1 is LGHNA and CDR2 is YNFKEQ in the germline V gene. V was shortened by 1 base and J by 5 bases, with 11 bases between the two germline ends. Here the CDR3 DNA reads TGTGCCAGCAGCCAAGGAACAGGGCCGGAGACCCAGTACTTC. Translating gives CASSQGTGPETQYF.

The V gene is TRBV10-1, the J gene TRBJ2-1, with a weak D call TRBD1 (5 bases). V gave up 2 bases and J gave up 3 bases, with 8 bases separating them. This CDR3 has 14 residues. In germline, CDR1 is WNHNN, CDR2 SYGVQD (reference sequence). The CDR3 DNA is TGCGCCAGCAGTGAGGCAGGGCTCTACAATGAGCAGTTCTTC. This codes for CASSEAGLYNEQFF.

The chain combines TRBV6-2 or TRBV6-3 with TRBJ1-2; D call uncertain. Trimming removed 0 bases from V and 3 bases from J, with 17 bases in between. CDR1 MNHEY and CDR2 SVGEGT come from the germline V gene. This CDR3 has 17 residues. The CDR3 bases are TGTGCCAGCAGTTACTCGAAAGAGCTCCTCTTTTACTATGGCTACACCTTC. Its protein is CASSYSKELLFYYGYTF.

This clone is a singleton in its sample. This chain joins TRBV18 and TRBJ1-1; D perhaps matches TRBD1 (6 bases). V dropped 5 bases and J dropped 3 bases, with 16 bases sitting between them. CDR3 size: 15 residues. Germline V gene data show CDR1 as KGHSH and CDR2 as LQKENI. CDR3 nucleotides: TGTGCCAGCTCAACCACAGGGTCCTGGGACACTGAAGCTTTCTTT. Translated, it gives CASSTTGSWDTEAFF.

The DNA for the CDR3 is TGTGCCAGCAGCACGGGACCGGATGGGACAGGGGATGGCTACACCTTC. Protein sequence: CASSTGPDGTGDGYTF. The V gene is TRBV5-5, the J gene TRBJ1-2, with 10 bases fitting TRBD1. Germline V gene sequence: CDR1 SGHKS, CDR2 YYEKEE (reference sequence). The trim removed 4 bases at V and 6 bases at J, leaving 12 bases unmatched. There are 16 residues in the CDR3.

This rearrangement joins TRBV6-4 to TRBJ1-2; D perhaps matches TRBD1 (6 bases). V dropped 4 bases and J dropped 7 bases, with 25 bases sitting between them. The germline CDR1 and CDR2 sequences are MRHNA and SNTAGT. CDR3 length: 17 residues. The CDR3 protein is CASSGGPTAGPPSGYTF. DNA for the CDR3: TGTGCCAGCAGTGGGGGGCCGACAGCTGGGCCGCCCTCTGGCTACACCTTC.